The entry that follows covers one T cell receptor (beta chain) sequence. Antigen: not known. The donors comprised healthy bone marrow donors. The study ran its PCR with 60 Vbeta and 13 Jbeta primers. In the original processing: Later analysis identified tens of millions of unique TCR beta chains, about 12 million shared. This table comes from immunoSEQ multiplex PCR, and its TCRdb copy is limited to in-frame clones, with some not included. V and J calls and clone size are given by that table; D and trimming were obtained from the DNA. The sample has some 100,000 clones, around 73% seen once. These data originate in a study of cytomegalovirus exposure and HLA in healthy donors. The CDR3 runs 15 residues. CDR1 is MDHEN, CDR2 SYDVKM, per germline. V was clipped by 4 bases and J by 4 bases, with 11 bases between them. Broader study findings: HLA alleles showed associations with about 17,000 TCR beta sequences in a later analysis, at a 0.05 false discovery rate. In a later analysis, TCR beta V- and J-gene trimming was associated with a missense DCLRE1C variant.

The rearrangement links TRBV28 to TRBJ1-6, with D tentatively TRBD1 (6 bases). The clonotype was recovered from a man aged 40-50 years in good health and CMV-seronegative. Input material: PBMCs. In DNA form, the CDR3 reads TGTGCCAGCAGTTCGCGGACAGATTATAATTCACCCCTCCACTTT. Protein product: CASSSRTDYNSPLHF.